This T cell receptor beta chain derives from a study of blood T cell repertoires in COVID-19. Overall study: Acute and convalescent COVID-19 specimens originated in the United States, Italy and Spain. The cDNA or gDNA used as material had been derived from T cells, B-cell-depleted T cells, or PBMCs.

V was trimmed by 0 bases and J by 6 bases, leaving 4 bases between them. The CDR3 is 12 amino acids. Germline V gene sequence: CDR1 ENHRY, CDR2 SYGVKD. Under the authors' procedure: Amplification with reference gene primers provided the estimates of nucleated cell counts. TCRdb's copy holds only in-frame clones and misses some; the assay was immunoSEQ multiplex PCR. V, J and clone size are taken as reported in that table, and D and trimming were inferred from the DNA itself. The sample lists about 140,000 clones, roughly 84% occurring once. The sequence derives from a human donor in a cohort sampled during active COVID-19. The chain uses TRBV10-3 and TRBJ2-3; no definite D call. Sequencing was performed on peripheral blood. The CDR3 DNA follows: TGTGCCATCAGTGAGTCAGCGGATACGCAGTATTTT. This translates into CAISESADTQYF.